These 3 T cell receptor beta chains originate from one sample sequenced in a study of blood T cell repertoires in COVID-19. Repertoires were generated with immunoSEQ multiplex PCR, while TCRdb's copy carries only in-frame clones and drops some. This table has around 40,000 clones, about four fifths appearing once. Specimen: peripheral blood. The receptors stem from a man older than 75 with active or convalescent COVID-19.

This chain connects TRBV7-6 to TRBJ2-1, with D hard to call. V lost 6 bases, J lost 15 bases, and 15 bases lay in between. This CDR3 spans 11 amino acids. CDR1 and CDR2 (germline): SGHVS, FNYEAQ. This CDR3 is CASSPGGAGFF. For the CDR3, the DNA is TGTGCCAGCAGTCCGGGTGGCGCCGGGTTCTTC.

The V and J genes are TRBV3-1 (or the pseudogene TRBV3-2) and TRBJ1-4; D may be TRBD1 (5 bases). The CDR3 consists of 15 residues. CDR1 is LGHDT and CDR2 is YNNKEL in the germline V gene (reference sequence). The ends were cut back, 1 base at V and 5 bases at J, with 11 bases in the middle. CDR3 sequence reads: CASSQARDGNEKLFF. In DNA form, the CDR3 reads TGTGCCAGCAGCCAAGCGCGGGACGGCAATGAAAAACTGTTTTTT.

This chain uses TRBV6-5 with TRBJ1-4; D is undetermined. Germline V gene sequence: CDR1 MNHEY, CDR2 SVGAGI. The CDR3 is 15 amino acids. Trimming took 5 bases from V and 0 from J, leaving 10 bases between them. The CDR3 region has the DNA TGTGCCAGCAGTAACAGCTTCCCAACTAATGAAAAACTGTTTTTT. Amino acid sequence: CASSNSFPTNEKLFF.